The rows below give T cell receptor beta chains drawn from one sample of a study of T cell responses to AZD1222 COVID-19 vaccine. Sequencing was performed with immunoSEQ multiplex PCR; in TCRdb, only in-frame clones are kept and a portion is missing. Of approximately 150,000 clones in the sample, 75% to 90% were seen once. The sample consisted of peripheral blood, taken on day 0 of AZD1222 vaccination. The receptor source for this set is an adult in good health. CDR3s include the opening cysteine and the closing phenylalanine or tryptophan. The order of the fields is clone size, D gene, J gene, V gene, CDR3 protein, CDR3 DNA. The D gene is left open where the match is weak. Rows give clone size only sometimes, using once, few, many, or a class for an expanded clone.

>-|-|TRBJ2-7|TRBV12-3/TRBV12-4
CASSLTAYEQYF
TGTGCCAGCAGTTTAACTGCCTACGAGCAGTACTTC
>-|-|TRBJ1-2|TRBV7-2
CASSQTGVLGYTF
TGTGCCAGCAGCCAAACGGGGGTATTAGGCTACACCTTC
>-|-|TRBJ1-3|TRBV5-1
CASSLRGMTAAGNTIYF
TGCGCCAGCAGCTTGAGAGGGATGACAGCCGCTGGAAACACCATATATTTT
>-|TRBD1|TRBJ1-1|TRBV6-5
CASSYSVGQGEAFF
TGTGCCAGCAGTTACTCTGTCGGACAGGGGGAAGCTTTCTTT
>once|-|TRBJ1-2|TRBV5-6
CASSFLGDGGSNYGYTF
TGTGCCAGCAGCTTCTTGGGCGACGGAGGTTCTAACTATGGCTACACCTTC
>-|-|TRBJ1-6|TRBV20-1
CSASWGNNSPLHF
TGCAGTGCTAGTTGGGGGAATAATTCACCCCTCCACTTT
>-|TRBD1|TRBJ2-2|TRBV24-1
CATSDPFHGQGYTGELFF
TGTGCCACCAGTGACCCGTTCCACGGACAGGGGTACACCGGGGAGCTGTTTTTT
>-|-|TRBJ1-2|TRBV29-1
CSVVRGRSDGYTF
TGCAGCGTTGTCCGGGGGCGCTCGGATGGCTACACCTTC
>-|-|TRBJ2-3|TRBV18
CASSPSALSTQYF
TGTGCCAGCTCACCCTCCGCACTGTCTACGCAGTATTTT
>-|TRBD1|TRBJ2-7|TRBV29-1
CSVVYSGRGPYEQYF
TGCAGCGTTGTATATTCGGGCAGGGGGCCGTACGAGCAGTACTTC
>-|TRBD1|TRBJ2-7|TRBV11-2
CASSLAGQTYEQYF
TGTGCCAGCAGCTTAGCGGGACAGACCTACGAGCAGTACTTC
>once|-|TRBJ1-5|TRBV24-1
CATDGLGCFYQPQHF
TGTGCCACCGACGGTCTAGGGTGCTTCTATCAGCCCCAGCATTTT
>-|TRBD2|TRBJ2-1|TRBV3-1/TRBV3-2
CASSRRPLLLAGGRNEQFF
TGTGCCAGCAGCCGTCGGCCCCTGCTGCTAGCGGGGGGGCGGAATGAGCAGTTCTTC
>few|-|TRBJ1-1|TRBV5-1
CASSLVPSGAGGATEAFF
TGCGCCAGCAGCTTGGTTCCGAGTGGGGCGGGCGGTGCCACTGAAGCTTTCTTT
>-|-|TRBJ2-1|TRBV19
CASSVEPVSYNEQFF
TGTGCCAGTAGTGTAGAACCTGTCTCCTACAATGAGCAGTTCTTC
>-|TRBD1|TRBJ2-2|TRBV6-6
CASSRRDRGGSGELFF
TGTGCCAGCAGTCGACGGGACAGGGGAGGGTCCGGGGAGCTGTTTTTT
>-|TRBD1|TRBJ2-6|TRBV25-1
CASSEGTAPAGANVLTF
TGTGCCAGCAGTGAAGGGACAGCACCTGCTGGGGCCAACGTCCTGACTTTC
>-|-|TRBJ2-2|TRBV3-1/TRBV3-2
CASSPGTDNTGELFF
TGTGCCAGCAGTCCTGGGACGGATAACACCGGGGAGCTGTTTTTT
>-|-|TRBJ2-7|TRBV7-2
CASSLDRNSYEQYF
TGTGCCAGCAGCTTAGACCGCAATTCTTACGAGCAGTACTTC
>-|TRBD1|TRBJ1-6|TRBV5-8
CASSLVTGGYLSPLHF
TGTGCCAGCAGCTTGGTTACAGGGGGCTACCTTTCACCCCTCCACTTT
>-|-|TRBJ1-2|TRBV6-5
CASSYIGGRANYGYTF
TGTGCCAGCAGTTATATCGGGGGCCGAGCTAACTATGGCTACACCTTC
>-|-|TRBJ2-7|TRBV19
CASSMSGGTYEQYF
TGTGCCAGTAGTATGTCCGGGGGAACCTACGAGCAGTACTTC
>few|TRBD1|TRBJ2-7|TRBV6-5
CASSRYRDRVYEQYF
TGTGCCAGCAGCCGATACCGGGACAGGGTGTACGAGCAGTACTTC
>-|-|TRBJ2-1|TRBV28
CASSSEGPHYNEQFF
TGTGCCAGCAGTTCGGAAGGACCACACTACAATGAGCAGTTCTTC
>-|TRBD1|TRBJ1-5|TRBV18
CASSGQGAGNQPQHF
TGTGCCAGCTCCGGACAGGGGGCAGGAAATCAGCCCCAGCATTTT
>-|-|TRBJ2-7|TRBV9
CASSGGLNYEQYF
TGTGCCAGCAGCGGGGGACTCAACTACGAGCAGTACTTC
>-|TRBD1|TRBJ1-5|TRBV30
CAQGGGDNQPQHF
TGTGCACAGGGGGGGGGTGACAATCAGCCCCAGCATTTT
>-|TRBD1|TRBJ2-7|TRBV7-3
CASSRDRGDPEQYF
TGTGCCAGCAGCCGGGACAGGGGTGATCCCGAGCAGTACTTC
>-|TRBD2|TRBJ2-7|TRBV11-2
CASSSQHGGSYEQYF
TGTGCCAGCAGCTCACAGCACGGGGGGTCCTACGAGCAGTACTTC
>-|-|TRBJ1-2|TRBV6-5
CASSYSNYGYTF
TGTGCCAGCAGTTACTCTAACTATGGCTACACCTTC
>-|-|TRBJ2-7|TRBV19
CASSMTGTRGDYEQYF
TGTGCCAGTAGTATGACCGGGACAAGGGGGGACTACGAGCAGTACTTC
>once|-|TRBJ1-2|TRBV3-1/TRBV3-2
CASSQAAPWDGYTF
TGTGCCAGCAGCCAAGCCGCACCCTGGGATGGCTACACCTTC
>few|-|TRBJ2-7|TRBV28
CASSYQAPRSYEQYF
TGTGCCAGCAGTTATCAGGCGCCGCGTTCCTACGAGCAGTACTTC
>-|TRBD1|TRBJ2-3|TRBV5-6
CASSRWTGRRTDTQYF
TGTGCCAGCAGCAGATGGACAGGGCGGAGAACAGATACGCAGTATTTT
>-|TRBD2|TRBJ2-1|TRBV7-9
CASSPYSGREYNEQFF
TGTGCCAGCAGCCCCTATAGCGGGAGAGAATACAATGAGCAGTTCTTC
>-|-|TRBJ2-6|TRBV28
CASSLFWTVNPRGANVLTF
TGTGCCAGCAGTTTGTTTTGGACAGTAAACCCGAGAGGGGCCAACGTCCTGACTTTC
>-|-|TRBJ2-3|TRBV28
CASALWDRVPTQYF
TGTGCCAGCGCCCTTTGGGACCGTGTCCCGACGCAGTATTTT
>once|TRBD1|TRBJ1-2|TRBV6-4
CASSDPSTGGQGYTF
TGTGCCAGCAGTGACCCATCGACAGGGGGCCAAGGCTACACCTTC
>-|-|TRBJ1-5|TRBV10-2
CASSGAGSGGQPQHF
TGCGCCAGCAGTGGGGCAGGGAGTGGAGGGCAGCCCCAGCATTTT
>once|-|TRBJ2-4|TRBV18
CASSPDLGQGFQYF
TGTGCCAGCTCCCCCGATTTGGGACAAGGATTTCAGTACTTC
>-|TRBD1|TRBJ1-2|TRBV6-1
CASSEAGLMTGGLGYGYTF
TGTGCCAGCAGTGAAGCAGGGTTAATGACAGGGGGCTTGGGCTATGGCTACACCTTC
>-|TRBD2|TRBJ2-1|TRBV7-9
CASTRGEPYNEQFF
TGTGCCAGCACCCGGGGGGAACCCTACAATGAGCAGTTCTTC
>-|TRBD1|TRBJ1-2|TRBV7-2
CASSLVRDSNYGYTF
TGTGCCAGCAGCTTAGTTAGGGACAGCAACTATGGCTACACCTTC
>-|TRBD1|TRBJ1-4|TRBV7-2
CASSPGTGTEKLFF
TGTGCCAGCAGCCCCGGGACAGGGACTGAAAAACTGTTTTTT
>-|-|TRBJ2-7|TRBV27
CASGFVPYEQYF
TGTGCCAGCGGCTTTGTCCCCTACGAGCAGTACTTC
>-|TRBD2|TRBJ2-1|TRBV2
CASRPPLRESYNEQFF
TGTGCCAGCAGACCCCCTTTGCGGGAGTCCTACAATGAGCAGTTCTTC
>-|TRBD1|TRBJ1-2|TRBV5-5
CASSKGRDRGQGGYTF
TGTGCCAGCAGCAAGGGCCGGGACAGGGGGCAAGGAGGCTACACCTTC
>-|-|TRBJ1-1|TRBV15
CATSNWGGGTEAFF
TGTGCCACCAGCAACTGGGGAGGGGGGACTGAAGCTTTCTTT
>-|-|TRBJ1-4|TRBV2
CASSGAFREKLFF
TGTGCCAGCAGTGGGGCCTTTCGGGAAAAACTGTTTTTT
>-|-|TRBJ1-1|TRBV3-1/TRBV3-2
CASSHSGTPRHTEAFF
TGTGCCAGCAGCCACTCCGGGACTCCGCGACACACTGAAGCTTTCTTT
>-|TRBD2|TRBJ2-1|TRBV27
CASSRHGTSGRYNEQFF
TGTGCCAGCAGTAGGCACGGGACTAGCGGAAGATACAATGAGCAGTTCTTC
>once|-|TRBJ2-2|TRBV3-1/TRBV3-2
CASLLVNTGELFF
TGTGCCAGCCTACTAGTTAACACCGGGGAGCTGTTTTTT
>-|TRBD1|TRBJ2-1|TRBV6-5
CASNSRGPIYNEQFF
TGTGCCAGCAACAGTAGGGGGCCCATCTACAATGAGCAGTTCTTC